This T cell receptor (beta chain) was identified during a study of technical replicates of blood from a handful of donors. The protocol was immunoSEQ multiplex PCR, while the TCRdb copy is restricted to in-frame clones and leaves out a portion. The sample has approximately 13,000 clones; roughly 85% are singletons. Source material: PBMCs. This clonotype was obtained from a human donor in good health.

The CDR3 DNA reads as TGCAGCGAAGACAAGGTTCCCCAGCATTTT. Translated, it gives CSEDKVPQHF. V and J are TRBV29-1 and TRBJ1-5; D gene uncertain. Per germline, CDR1 SQVTM and CDR2 ANQGSEA. The CDR3 length is 10 residues. The ends were cut back, 7 bases at V and 10 bases at J, with 11 bases in the middle.